Given below is one T cell receptor beta chain in context. Its specificity is unknown. Primers for the PCR totalled 60 Vbeta and 13 Jbeta. Produced via immunoSEQ multiplex PCR; TCRdb's table is partial and in-frame only. This sample carries about 88,000 clones, with just over 5.5% going to the ten biggest clones. Each donor was nominally healthy when sampled (though unrecorded immune exposures were likely). This entry is derived from a study of cytomegalovirus exposure and HLA in healthy donors. Study overall: Caucasian-associated ancestry cluster membership applied to under 85% of nearly 400 genotyped donors.

General study points: Researchers counted roughly 160 TCR beta chains as cytomegalovirus-associated. The number of N-insertions in an Asian-associated ancestry cluster was reportedly below the roughly 700-donor mean in a later analysis.

Germline V CDR1 and CDR2: KGHSH, LQKENI. V was cut by 2 bases and J by 4 bases, with 12 bases left in between. The CDR3 loop spans 15 amino acids. The chain is built from TRBV18 and TRBJ1-5, with D possibly being TRBD1 (5 bases). The sample comprised PBMCs. The TCR was taken from a girl between 5 and 17 years old in good health and CMV-seropositive. The CDR3 region has the DNA TGTGCCAGCTCACCAGGGGGACTCCAGAATCAGCCCCAGCATTTT. This encodes CASSPGGLQNQPQHF.